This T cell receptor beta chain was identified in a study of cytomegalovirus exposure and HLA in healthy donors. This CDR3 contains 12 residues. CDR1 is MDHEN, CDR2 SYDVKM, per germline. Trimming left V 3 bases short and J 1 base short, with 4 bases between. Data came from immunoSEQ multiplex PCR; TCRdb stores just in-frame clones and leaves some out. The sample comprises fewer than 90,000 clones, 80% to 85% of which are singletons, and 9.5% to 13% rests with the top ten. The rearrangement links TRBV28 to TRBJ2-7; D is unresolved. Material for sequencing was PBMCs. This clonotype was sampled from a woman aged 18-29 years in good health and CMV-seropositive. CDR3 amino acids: CASSFQSYEQYF. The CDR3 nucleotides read TGTGCCAGCAGTTTTCAGTCCTACGAGCAGTACTTC.